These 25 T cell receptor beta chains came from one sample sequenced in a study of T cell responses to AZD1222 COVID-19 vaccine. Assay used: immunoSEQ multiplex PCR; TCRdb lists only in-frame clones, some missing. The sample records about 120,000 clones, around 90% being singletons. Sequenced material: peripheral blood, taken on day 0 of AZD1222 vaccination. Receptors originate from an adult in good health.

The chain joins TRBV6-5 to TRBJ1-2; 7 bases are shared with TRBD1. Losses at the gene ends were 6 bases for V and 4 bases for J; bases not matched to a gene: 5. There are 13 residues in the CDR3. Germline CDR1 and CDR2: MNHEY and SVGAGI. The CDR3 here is CASSQGGGYGYTF. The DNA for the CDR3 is TGTGCCAGCAGCCAGGGGGGGGGCTATGGCTACACCTTC.

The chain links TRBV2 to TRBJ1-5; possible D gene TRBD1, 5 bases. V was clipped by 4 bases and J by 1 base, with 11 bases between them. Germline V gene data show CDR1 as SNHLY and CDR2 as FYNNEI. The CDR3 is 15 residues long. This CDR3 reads CASSAGPVSNQPQHF. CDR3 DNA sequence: TGTGCCAGCAGTGCAGGGCCAGTGAGCAATCAGCCCCAGCATTTT. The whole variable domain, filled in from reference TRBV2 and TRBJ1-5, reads EPEVTQTPSHQVTQMGQEVILRCVPISNHLYFYWYRQILGQKVEFLVSFYNNEISEKSEIFDDQFSVERPDGSNFTLKIRSTKLEDSAMYFCASSAGPVSNQPQHFGDGTRLSIL.

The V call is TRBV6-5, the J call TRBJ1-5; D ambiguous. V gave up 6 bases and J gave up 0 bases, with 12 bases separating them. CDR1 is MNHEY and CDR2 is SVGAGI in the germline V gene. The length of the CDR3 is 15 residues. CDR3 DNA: TGTGCCAGCAGCCCCGGCAGCTATAGCAATCAGCCCCAGCATTTT. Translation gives CASSPGSYSNQPQHF.

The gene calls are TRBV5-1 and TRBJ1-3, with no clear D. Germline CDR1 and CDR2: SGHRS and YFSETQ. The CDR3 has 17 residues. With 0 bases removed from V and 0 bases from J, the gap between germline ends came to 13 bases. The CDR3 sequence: CASSLAVGSHSGNTIYF. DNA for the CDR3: TGCGCCAGCAGCTTGGCGGTCGGGTCCCACTCTGGAAACACCATATATTTT.

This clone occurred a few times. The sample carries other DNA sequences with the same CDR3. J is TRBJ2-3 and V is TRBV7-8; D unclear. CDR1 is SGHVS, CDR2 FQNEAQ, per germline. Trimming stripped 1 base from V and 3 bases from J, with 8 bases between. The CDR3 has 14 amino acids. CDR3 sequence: CASSLGLSTDTQYF. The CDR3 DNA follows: TGTGCCAGCAGCTTAGGACTTTCTACAGATACGCAGTATTTT.

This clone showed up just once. The CDR3 is CASSLMRENYEQYF. The CDR3 DNA sequence: TGTGCCAGCAGCTTAATGAGGGAGAACTACGAGCAGTACTTC. The V call is TRBV7-9, the J call TRBJ2-7; weak D call: TRBD2 (5 bases). The CDR3 has 14 residues. V dropped 2 bases and J dropped 3 bases, with 11 bases sitting between them. The V gene's germline CDR1 is SEHNR and CDR2 FQNEAQ (reference sequence).

The CDR3 sequence is CAWQSDGRNQPQHF. DNA for the CDR3: TGTGCCTGGCAAAGTGACGGACGCAATCAGCCCCAGCATTTT. The chain couples TRBV30 to TRBJ1-5; D not resolved. Germline V gene data show CDR1 as GTSNPN and CDR2 as SVGIG (reference sequence). This CDR3 has 14 residues. V was shortened by 5 bases and J by 2 bases, with 13 bases between the two germline ends.

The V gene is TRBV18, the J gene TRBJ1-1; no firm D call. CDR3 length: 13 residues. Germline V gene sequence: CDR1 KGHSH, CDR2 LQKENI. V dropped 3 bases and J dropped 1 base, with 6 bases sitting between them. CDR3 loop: CASSPNSNTEAFF. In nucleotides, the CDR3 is TGTGCCAGCTCACCGAATTCGAACACTGAAGCTTTCTTT. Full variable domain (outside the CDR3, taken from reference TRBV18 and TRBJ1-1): NAGVMQNPRHLVRRRGQEARLRCSPMKGHSHVYWYRQLPEEGLKFMVYLQKENIIDESGMPKERFSAEFPKEGPSILRIQQVVRGDSAAYFCASSPNSNTEAFFGQGTRLTVV.

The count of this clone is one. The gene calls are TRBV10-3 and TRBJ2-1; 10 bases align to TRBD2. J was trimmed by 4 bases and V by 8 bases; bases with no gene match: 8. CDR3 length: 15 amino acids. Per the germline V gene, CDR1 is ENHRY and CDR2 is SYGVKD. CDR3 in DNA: TGTGCCATCGCGACGGGGACTAGCGTGTACAATGAGCAGTTCTTC. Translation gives CAIATGTSVYNEQFF.

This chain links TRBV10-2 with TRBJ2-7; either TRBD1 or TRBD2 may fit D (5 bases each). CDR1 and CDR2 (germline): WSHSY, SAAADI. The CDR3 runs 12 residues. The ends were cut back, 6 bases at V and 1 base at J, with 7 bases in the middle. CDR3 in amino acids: CASSGASYEQYF. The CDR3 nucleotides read TGCGCCAGCAGCGGGGCTTCCTACGAGCAGTACTTC.

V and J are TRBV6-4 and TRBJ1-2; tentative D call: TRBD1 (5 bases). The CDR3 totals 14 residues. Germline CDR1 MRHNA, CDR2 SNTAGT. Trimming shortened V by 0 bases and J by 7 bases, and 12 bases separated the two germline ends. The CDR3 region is CASSDSFRESGYTF. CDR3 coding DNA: TGTGCCAGCAGTGACTCTTTCAGGGAGAGTGGCTACACCTTC.

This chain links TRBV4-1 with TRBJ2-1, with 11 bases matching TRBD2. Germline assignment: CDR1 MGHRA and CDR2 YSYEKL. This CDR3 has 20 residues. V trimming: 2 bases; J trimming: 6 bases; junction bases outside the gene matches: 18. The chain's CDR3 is CASSQTSASGGPGPVNEQFF. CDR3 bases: TGCGCCAGCAGCCAAACCTCCGCTAGCGGGGGGCCGGGACCCGTCAATGAGCAGTTCTTC.

CDR3 amino acids: CSAYGGIGYTF. As DNA, the CDR3 is TGCAGTGCTTATGGGGGAATAGGCTACACCTTC. The chain recombines TRBV20-1 with TRBJ1-2; perhaps TRBD1 as D (5 bases). This CDR3 spans 11 amino acids. Germline CDR1 is DFQATT and CDR2 is SNEGSKA (reference sequence). Trimming stripped 5 bases from V and 8 bases from J, with 12 bases between.

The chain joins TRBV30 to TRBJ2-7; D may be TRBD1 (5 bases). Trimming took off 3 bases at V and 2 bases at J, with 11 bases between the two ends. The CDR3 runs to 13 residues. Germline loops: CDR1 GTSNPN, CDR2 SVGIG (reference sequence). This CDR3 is CAWRQQGTYEQYF. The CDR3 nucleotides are TGTGCCTGGAGACAGCAGGGAACCTACGAGCAGTACTTC.

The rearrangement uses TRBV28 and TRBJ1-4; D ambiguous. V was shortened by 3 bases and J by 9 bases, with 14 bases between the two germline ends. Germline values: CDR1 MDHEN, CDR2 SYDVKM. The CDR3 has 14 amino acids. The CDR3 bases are TGTGCCAGCAGTTTGGGCCCTCCCATTCAAAAACTGTTTTTT. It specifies CASSLGPPIQKLFF.

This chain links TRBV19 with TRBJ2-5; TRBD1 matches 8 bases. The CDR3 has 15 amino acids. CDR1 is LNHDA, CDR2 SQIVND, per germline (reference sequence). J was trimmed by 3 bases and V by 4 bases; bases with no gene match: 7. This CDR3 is CASSTTSQGEETQYF. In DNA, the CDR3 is TGTGCCAGTAGTACCACCTCACAGGGGGAAGAGACCCAGTACTTC.

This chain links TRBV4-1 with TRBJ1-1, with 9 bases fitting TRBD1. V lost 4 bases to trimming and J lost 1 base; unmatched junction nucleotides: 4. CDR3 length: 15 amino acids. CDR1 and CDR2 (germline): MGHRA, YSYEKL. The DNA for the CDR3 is TGCGCCAGCAGCCCCGGACAGGGGCCGAACACTGAAGCTTTCTTT. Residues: CASSPGQGPNTEAFF.

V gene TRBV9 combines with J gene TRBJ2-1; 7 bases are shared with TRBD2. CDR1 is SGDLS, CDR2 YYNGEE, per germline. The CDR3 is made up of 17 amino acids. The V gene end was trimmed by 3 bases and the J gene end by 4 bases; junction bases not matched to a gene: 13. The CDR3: CASSEGFDGRLYNEQFF. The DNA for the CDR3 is TGTGCCAGCAGCGAGGGTTTTGACGGGAGGTTGTACAATGAGCAGTTCTTC.

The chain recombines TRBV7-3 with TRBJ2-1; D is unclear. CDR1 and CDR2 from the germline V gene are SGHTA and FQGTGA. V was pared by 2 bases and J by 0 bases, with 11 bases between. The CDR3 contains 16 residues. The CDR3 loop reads CASSLQSTSSYNEQFF. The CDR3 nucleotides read TGTGCCAGCAGCTTACAGTCTACGAGCTCCTACAATGAGCAGTTCTTC.

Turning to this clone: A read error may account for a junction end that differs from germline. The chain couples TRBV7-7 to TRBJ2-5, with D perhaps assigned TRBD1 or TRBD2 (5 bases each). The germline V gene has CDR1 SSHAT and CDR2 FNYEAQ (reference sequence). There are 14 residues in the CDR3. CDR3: CASSPGRNQETQYF. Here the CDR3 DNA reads TGTGCTAGCAGCCCGGGACGGAACCAAGAGACCCAGTACTTC. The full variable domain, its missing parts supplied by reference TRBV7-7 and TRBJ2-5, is GAGVSQSPRYKVTKRGQDVTLRCDPISSHATLYWYQQALGQGPEFLTYFNYEAQPDKSGLPSDRFSAERPEGSISTLTIQRTEQRDSAMYRCASSPGRNQETQYFGPGTRLLVL.

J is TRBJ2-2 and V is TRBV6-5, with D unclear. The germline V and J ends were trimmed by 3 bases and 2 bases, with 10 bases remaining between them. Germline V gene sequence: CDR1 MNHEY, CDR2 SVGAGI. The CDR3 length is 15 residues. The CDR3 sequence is CASSYTGYNTGELFF. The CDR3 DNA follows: TGTGCCAGCAGTTATACCGGGTACAACACCGGGGAGCTGTTTTTT.

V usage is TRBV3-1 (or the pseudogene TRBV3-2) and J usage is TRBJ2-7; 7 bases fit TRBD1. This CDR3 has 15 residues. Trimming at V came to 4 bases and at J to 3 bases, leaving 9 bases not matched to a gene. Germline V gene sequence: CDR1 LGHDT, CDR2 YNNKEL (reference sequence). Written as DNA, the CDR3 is TGTGCCAGCAGCCTGAGACCGGGACAGAGCTACGAGCAGTACTTC. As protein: CASSLRPGQSYEQYF.

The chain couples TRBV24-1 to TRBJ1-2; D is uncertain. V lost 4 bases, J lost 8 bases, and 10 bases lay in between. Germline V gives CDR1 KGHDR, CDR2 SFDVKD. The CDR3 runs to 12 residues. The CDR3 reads CATSDSIGGYTF. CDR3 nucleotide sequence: TGTGCCACCAGTGACTCGATTGGGGGCTACACCTTC.

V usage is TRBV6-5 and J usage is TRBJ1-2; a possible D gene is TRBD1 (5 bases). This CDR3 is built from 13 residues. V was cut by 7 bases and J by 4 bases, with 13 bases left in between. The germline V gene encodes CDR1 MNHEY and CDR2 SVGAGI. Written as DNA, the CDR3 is TGTGCCAGCAAGACAGCGAGAGGCTATGGCTACACCTTC. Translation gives CASKTARGYGYTF.

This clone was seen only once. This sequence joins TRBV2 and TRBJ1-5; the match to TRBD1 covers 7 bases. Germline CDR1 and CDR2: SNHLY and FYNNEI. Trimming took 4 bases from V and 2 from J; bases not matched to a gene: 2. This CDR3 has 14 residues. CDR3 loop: CASSGQGGNQPQHF. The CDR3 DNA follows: TGTGCCAGCAGTGGACAGGGAGGCAATCAGCCCCAGCATTTT.